Only a few counts were recorded for the clone carrying this T cell receptor beta chain. Germline V CDR1 and CDR2: LNHDA, SQIVND (reference sequence). This CDR3 spans 15 amino acids. Deletions cut 1 base from V and 3 bases from J, with 10 bases between. Sequenced by immunoSEQ multiplex PCR; TCRdb stores in-frame clones only, minus some. The data hold roughly 160,000 clones, with more than 70% observed a single time. The record originates from a study of blood T cell repertoires in COVID-19. Study background: The United States, Italy and Spain provided the acute and convalescent COVID-19 samples. T cells, B-cell-depleted T cells, or PBMCs provided the cDNA or gDNA that served as material.

The genes are TRBV19 and TRBJ1-5, with D maybe TRBD1 (6 bases). Sequenced: peripheral blood. This sequence originates from a man over 45 with active or convalescent COVID-19. CDR3 in amino acids: CASSIARGFNQPQHF. CDR3 bases: TGTGCCAGTAGTATAGCCAGGGGCTTCAATCAGCCCCAGCATTTT.